This T cell receptor beta chain was recorded in a study of blood T cell repertoires in COVID-19. Original methodology: Estimation of nucleated cell counts relied on the amplification of reference gene primers. Sequencing was performed with immunoSEQ multiplex PCR; in TCRdb, only in-frame clones are kept and a portion is missing. V, J and clone size were drawn from that table, and D and trimming were deduced from the DNA. The sample carries roughly 150,000 clones, about 90% recorded once. The CDR3 is 14 amino acids. Unmatched junction bases numbered 2, after V lost 4 bases and J lost 7 bases. CDR1 is LGHDT and CDR2 is YNNKEL in the germline V gene (reference sequence).

The source of this sequence is a man between 60 and 75 years old with acute or convalescent COVID-19. Input material: peripheral blood. The chain employs TRBV3-1 (or the pseudogene TRBV3-2) and TRBJ1-4, with 11 bases aligning to TRBD1. The CDR3 region has the DNA TGTGCCAGCAGCCCGGGACAGGGGGGTGAAAAACTGTTTTTT. Translating gives CASSPGQGGEKLFF.